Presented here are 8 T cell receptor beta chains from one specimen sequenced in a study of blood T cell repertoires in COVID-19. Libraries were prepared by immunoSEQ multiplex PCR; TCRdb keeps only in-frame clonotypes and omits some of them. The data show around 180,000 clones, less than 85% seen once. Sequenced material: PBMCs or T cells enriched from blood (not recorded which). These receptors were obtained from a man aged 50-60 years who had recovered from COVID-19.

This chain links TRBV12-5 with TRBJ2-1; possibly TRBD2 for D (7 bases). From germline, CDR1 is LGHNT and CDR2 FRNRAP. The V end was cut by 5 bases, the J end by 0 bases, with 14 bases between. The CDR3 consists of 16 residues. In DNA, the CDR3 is TGTGCTAGTGGTGGAAGAGGGGGGGACTCCTACAATGAGCAGTTCTTC. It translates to CASGGRGGDSYNEQFF. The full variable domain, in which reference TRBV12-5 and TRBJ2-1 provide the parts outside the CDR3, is DARVTQTPRHKVTEMGQEVTMRCQPILGHNTVFWYRQTMMQGLELLAYFRNRAPLDDSGMPKDRFSAEMPDATLATLKIQPSEPRDSAVYFCASGGRGGDSYNEQFFGPGTRLTVL.

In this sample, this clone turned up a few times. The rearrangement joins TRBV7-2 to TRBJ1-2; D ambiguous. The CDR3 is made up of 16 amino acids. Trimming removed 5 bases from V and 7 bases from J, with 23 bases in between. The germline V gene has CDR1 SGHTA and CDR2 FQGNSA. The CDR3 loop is CASSNANPAFTGGYTF. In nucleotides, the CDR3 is TGTGCCAGCAGCAACGCCAATCCCGCCTTCACGGGTGGCTACACCTTC.

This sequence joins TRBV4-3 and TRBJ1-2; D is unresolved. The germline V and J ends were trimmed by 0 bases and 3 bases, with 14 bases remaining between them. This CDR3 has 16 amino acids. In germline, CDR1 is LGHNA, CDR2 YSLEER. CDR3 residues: CASSQDPGRQYYGYTF. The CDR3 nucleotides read TGCGCCAGCAGCCAAGATCCAGGCCGGCAGTACTATGGCTACACCTTC.

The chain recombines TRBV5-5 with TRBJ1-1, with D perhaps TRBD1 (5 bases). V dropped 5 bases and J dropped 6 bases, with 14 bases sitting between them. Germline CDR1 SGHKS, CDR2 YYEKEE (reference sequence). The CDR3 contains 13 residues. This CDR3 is CASRSTGGPEAFF. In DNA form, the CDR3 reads TGTGCCAGCAGGAGCACGGGGGGACCTGAAGCTTTCTTT.

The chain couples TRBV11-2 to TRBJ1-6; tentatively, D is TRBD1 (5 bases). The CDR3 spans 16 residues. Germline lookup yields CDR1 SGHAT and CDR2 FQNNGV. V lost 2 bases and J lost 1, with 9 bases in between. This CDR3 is CASSLLGTSYNSPLHF. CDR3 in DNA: TGTGCCAGCAGCTTACTGGGGACTTCCTATAATTCACCCCTCCACTTT.

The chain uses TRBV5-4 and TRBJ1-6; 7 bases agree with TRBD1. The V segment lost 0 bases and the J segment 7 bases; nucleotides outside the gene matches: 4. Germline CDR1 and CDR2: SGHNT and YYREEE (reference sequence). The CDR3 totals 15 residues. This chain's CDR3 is CASSLEGARNSPLHF. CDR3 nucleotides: TGTGCCAGCAGCTTGGAGGGGGCGCGAAATTCACCCCTCCACTTT.

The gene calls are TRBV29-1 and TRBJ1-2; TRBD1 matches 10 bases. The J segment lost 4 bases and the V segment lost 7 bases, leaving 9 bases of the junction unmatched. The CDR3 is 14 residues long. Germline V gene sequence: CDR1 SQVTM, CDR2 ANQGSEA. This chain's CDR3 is CSGGPGTGVYGYTF. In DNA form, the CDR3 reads TGCAGCGGGGGCCCCGGGACAGGGGTCTATGGCTACACCTTC. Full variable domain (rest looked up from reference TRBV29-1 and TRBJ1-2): SAVISQKPSRDICQRGTSLTIQCQVDSQVTMMFWYRQQPGQSLTLIATANQGSEATYESGFVIDKFPISRPNLTFSTLTVSNMSPEDSSIYLCSGGPGTGVYGYTFGSGTRLTVV.

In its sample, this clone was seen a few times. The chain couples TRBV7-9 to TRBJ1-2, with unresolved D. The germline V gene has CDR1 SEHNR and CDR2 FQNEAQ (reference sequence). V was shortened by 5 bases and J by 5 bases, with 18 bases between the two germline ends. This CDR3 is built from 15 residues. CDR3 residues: CASSPPHVGGYGYTF. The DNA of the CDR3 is TGTGCCAGCAGCCCCCCTCATGTAGGAGGGTATGGCTACACCTTC.